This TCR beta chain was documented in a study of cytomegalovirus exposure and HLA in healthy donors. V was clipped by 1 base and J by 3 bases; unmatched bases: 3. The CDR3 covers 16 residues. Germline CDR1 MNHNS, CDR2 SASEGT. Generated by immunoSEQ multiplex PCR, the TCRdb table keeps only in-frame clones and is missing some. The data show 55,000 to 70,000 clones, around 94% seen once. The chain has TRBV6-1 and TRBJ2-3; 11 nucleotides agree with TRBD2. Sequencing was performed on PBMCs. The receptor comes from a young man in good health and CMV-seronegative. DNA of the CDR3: TGTGCCAGCAGTGAAGTACTAGCGGGAGCGACAGATACGCAGTATTTT. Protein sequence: CASSEVLAGATDTQYF.